This entry is about one T cell receptor beta chain. No antigen is known for it. Given a much more abundant clone one base away, this may be a read error. These data are taken from a study of molecular identifiers for immune sequencing clone quantification. Study-level results: Clones above 20 RNA copies held over 98% of effector molecules, under 1% in naive cells.

Preparation methods for the bulk TCR libraries were those previously described, with listed TCR primers. TCRdb analysed the PCR reads with MiXCR anew, one entry per CDR3 protein. The sample shows about 640,000 distinct CDR3 sequences, 20% of them seen only once. This sequence was found in a human donor in good health. Some libraries in this study had Jurkat cell RNA spiked in. The sample comprised naive CD8+ T cells from blood, with Jurkat cell RNA spiked in. The subset denotes: FACS-sorted CD8+CD4-CCR7+CD45RA+ naive T cells.

The DNA of the CDR3 is TGTGCCAGCAAGCACGGGAGGGCCTCCACAGATACGCAGTATTTT. Translated: CASKHGRASTDTQYF. This chain joins TRBV6-4 and TRBJ2-3; TRBD2 aligns across 8 bases. Trimming at V came to 7 bases and at J to 2 bases, leaving 8 bases not matched to a gene. CDR1 is MRHNA, CDR2 SNTAGT, per germline. The CDR3 length is 15 residues.